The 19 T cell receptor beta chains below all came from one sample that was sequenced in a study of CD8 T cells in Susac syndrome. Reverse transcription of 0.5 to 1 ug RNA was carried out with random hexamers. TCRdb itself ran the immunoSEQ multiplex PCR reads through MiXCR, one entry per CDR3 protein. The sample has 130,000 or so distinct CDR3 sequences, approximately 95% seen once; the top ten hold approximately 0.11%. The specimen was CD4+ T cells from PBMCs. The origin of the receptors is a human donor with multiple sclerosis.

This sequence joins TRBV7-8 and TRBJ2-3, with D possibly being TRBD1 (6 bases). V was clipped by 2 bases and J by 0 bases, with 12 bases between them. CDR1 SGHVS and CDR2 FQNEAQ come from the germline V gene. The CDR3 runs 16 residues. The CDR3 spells CASSLQGPLSTDTQYF. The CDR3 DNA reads TGTGCCAGCAGCTTACAGGGGCCCCTTAGCACAGATACGCAGTATTTT.

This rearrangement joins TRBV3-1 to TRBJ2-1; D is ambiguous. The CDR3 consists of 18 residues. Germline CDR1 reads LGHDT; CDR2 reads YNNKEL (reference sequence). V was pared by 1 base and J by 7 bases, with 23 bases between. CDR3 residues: CASSQVVGSFRARNEQFF. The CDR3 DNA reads TGTGCCAGCAGCCAAGTCGTAGGAAGCTTCCGGGCCCGGAATGAGCAGTTCTTC.

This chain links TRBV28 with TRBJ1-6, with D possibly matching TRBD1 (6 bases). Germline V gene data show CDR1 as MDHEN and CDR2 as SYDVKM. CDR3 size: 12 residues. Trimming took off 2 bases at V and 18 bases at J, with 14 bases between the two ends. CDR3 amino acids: CASSLGTGFPHF. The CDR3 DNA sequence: TGTGCCAGCAGTTTAGGAACAGGGTTCCCCCACTTT. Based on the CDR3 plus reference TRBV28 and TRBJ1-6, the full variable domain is DVKVTQSSRYLVKRTGEKVFLECVQDMDHENMFWYRQDPGLGLRLIYFSYDVKMKEKGDIPEGYSVSREKKERFSLILESASTNQTSMYLCASSLGTGFPHFGNGTRLTVT.

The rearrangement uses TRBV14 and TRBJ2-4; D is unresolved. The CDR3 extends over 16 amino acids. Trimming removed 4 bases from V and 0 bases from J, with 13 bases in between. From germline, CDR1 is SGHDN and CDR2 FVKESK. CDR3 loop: CASSPPVWIAKNIQYF. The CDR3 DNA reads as TGTGCCAGCAGCCCCCCTGTTTGGATAGCCAAAAACATTCAGTACTTC.

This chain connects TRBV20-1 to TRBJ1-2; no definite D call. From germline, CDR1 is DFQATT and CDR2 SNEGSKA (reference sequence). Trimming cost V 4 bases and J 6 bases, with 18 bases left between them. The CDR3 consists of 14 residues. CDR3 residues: CSAKMSGWTDGYTF. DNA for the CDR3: TGCAGTGCTAAGATGTCGGGCTGGACTGATGGCTACACCTTC.

In nucleotides, the CDR3 is TGCAGCGTTGGGACTCCTCTGGGGGAAAAACTGTTTTTT. This translates into CSVGTPLGEKLFF. The chain has TRBV29-1 and TRBJ1-4; D unresolved. In germline, CDR1 is SQVTM, CDR2 ANQGSEA. The CDR3 length is 13 residues. The V and J ends lost 4 bases and 8 bases respectively, with 14 bases between them.

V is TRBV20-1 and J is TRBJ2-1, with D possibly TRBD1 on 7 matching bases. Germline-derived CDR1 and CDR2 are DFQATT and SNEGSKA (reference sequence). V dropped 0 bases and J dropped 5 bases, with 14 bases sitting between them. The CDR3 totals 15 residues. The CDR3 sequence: CSARDWGRGDNEQFF. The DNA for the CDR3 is TGCAGTGCTAGAGATTGGGGCAGGGGGGACAATGAGCAGTTCTTC.

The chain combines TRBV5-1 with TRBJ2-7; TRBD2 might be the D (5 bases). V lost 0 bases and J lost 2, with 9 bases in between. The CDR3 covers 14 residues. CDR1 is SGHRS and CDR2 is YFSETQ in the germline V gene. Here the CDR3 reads CASSLGAGTYEQYF. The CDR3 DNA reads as TGCGCCAGCAGCTTGGGGGCGGGTACCTACGAGCAGTACTTC.

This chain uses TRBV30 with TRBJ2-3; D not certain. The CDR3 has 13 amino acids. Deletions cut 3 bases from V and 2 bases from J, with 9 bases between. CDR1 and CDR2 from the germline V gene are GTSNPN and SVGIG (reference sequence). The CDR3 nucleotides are TGTGCCTGGAGCGTGGCTAACACAGATACGCAGTATTTT. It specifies CAWSVANTDTQYF.

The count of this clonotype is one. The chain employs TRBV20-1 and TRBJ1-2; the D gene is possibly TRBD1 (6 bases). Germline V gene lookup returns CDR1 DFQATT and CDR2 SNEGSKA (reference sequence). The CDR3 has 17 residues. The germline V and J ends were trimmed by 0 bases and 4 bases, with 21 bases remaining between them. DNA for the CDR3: TGCAGTGCTAGAGATGAGACCCAGGGGCCCAGCTCCTATGGCTACACCTTC. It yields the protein CSARDETQGPSSYGYTF.

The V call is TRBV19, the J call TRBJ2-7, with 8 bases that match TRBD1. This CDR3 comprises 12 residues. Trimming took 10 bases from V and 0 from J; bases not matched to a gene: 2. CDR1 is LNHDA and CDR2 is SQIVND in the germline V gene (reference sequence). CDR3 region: CATGQDSYEQYF. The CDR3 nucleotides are TGTGCCACGGGACAGGACTCCTACGAGCAGTACTTC.

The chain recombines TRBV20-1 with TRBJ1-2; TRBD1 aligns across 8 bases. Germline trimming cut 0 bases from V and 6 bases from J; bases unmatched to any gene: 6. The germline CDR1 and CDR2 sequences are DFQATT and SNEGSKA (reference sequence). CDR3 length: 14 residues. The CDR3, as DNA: TGCAGTGCTAGAGATTCCGTCAGGGGGCATGGCTACACCTTC. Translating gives CSARDSVRGHGYTF.

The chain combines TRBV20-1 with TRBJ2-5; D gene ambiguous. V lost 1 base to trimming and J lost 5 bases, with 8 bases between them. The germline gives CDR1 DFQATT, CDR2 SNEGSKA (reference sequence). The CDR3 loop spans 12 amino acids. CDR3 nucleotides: TGCAGTGCTAGAGTCACCGGGGAGACCCAGTACTTC. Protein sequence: CSARVTGETQYF.

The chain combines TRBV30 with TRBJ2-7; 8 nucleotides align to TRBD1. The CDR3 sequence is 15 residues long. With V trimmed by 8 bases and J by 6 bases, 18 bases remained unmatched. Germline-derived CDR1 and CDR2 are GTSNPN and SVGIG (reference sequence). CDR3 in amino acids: CASADPGPGGFEQYF. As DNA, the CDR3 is TGTGCCAGTGCCGATCCGGGACCAGGGGGCTTCGAGCAGTACTTC.

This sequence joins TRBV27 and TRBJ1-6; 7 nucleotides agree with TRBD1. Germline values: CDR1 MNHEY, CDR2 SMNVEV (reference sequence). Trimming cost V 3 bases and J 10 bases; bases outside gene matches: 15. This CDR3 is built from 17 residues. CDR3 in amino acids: CASSLSRPGTAYSPLHF. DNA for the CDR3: TGTGCCAGCAGTTTGTCAAGACCCGGGACAGCGTACTCACCCCTCCACTTT.

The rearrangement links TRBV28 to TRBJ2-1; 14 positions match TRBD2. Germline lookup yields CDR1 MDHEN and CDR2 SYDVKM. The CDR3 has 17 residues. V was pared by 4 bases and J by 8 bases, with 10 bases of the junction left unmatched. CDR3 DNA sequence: TGTGCCAGCAGTTCCTTAATAGGGACTAGCGGGAGACATGAGCAGTTCTTC. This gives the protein CASSSLIGTSGRHEQFF.

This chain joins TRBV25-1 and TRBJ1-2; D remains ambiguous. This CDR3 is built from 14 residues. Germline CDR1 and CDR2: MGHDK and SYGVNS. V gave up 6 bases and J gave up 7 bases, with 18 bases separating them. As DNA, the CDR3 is TGTGCCAGCAGAAATAGTTTACGACGGGGTGGCTACACCTTC. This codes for CASRNSLRRGGYTF.

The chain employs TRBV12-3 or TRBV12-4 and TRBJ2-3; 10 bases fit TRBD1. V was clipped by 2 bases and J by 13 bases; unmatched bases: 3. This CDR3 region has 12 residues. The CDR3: CASSLLGQGKYF. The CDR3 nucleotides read TGTGCCAGCAGTTTATTGGGACAGGGGAAGTATTTT.

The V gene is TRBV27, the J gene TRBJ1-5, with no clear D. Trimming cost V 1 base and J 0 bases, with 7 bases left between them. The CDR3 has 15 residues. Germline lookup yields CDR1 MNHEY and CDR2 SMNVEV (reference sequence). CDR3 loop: CASSLFANSNQPQHF. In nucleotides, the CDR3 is TGTGCCAGCAGTTTATTCGCCAATAGCAATCAGCCCCAGCATTTT.